The rows below give T cell receptor beta chains drawn from one sample of a study of Tregs in tolerant kidney transplant recipients. The table came from immunoSEQ multiplex PCR; TCRdb's copy has only in-frame clones and leaves some out. The data hold 62,000 or so clones, with nearly 98% observed a single time. The sample was Tregs from blood, taken before the transplant. These TCRs come from a human donor who received a combined kidney and bone marrow transplant. Each CDR3 is given with its conserved first and last residue. Not all rows give a size; the values are once, few, many and, for expanded clones, a class.

clone size: NA
J gene: TRBJ1-1
V gene: TRBV5-4
CDR3 protein: CASSRVGARYTEAFF

clone size: once
J gene: TRBJ2-3
V gene: TRBV29-1
CDR3 protein: CSGGLAGERDTQYF

clone size: once
J gene: TRBJ2-2
V gene: TRBV27
CDR3 protein: CASSLAGGYTGELFF

clone size: NA
J gene: TRBJ2-7
V gene: TRBV25-1
CDR3 protein: CASSAGTGGYEQYF

clone size: NA
J gene: TRBJ2-7
V gene: TRBV7-2
CDR3 protein: CASTTGFDYEQYF

clone size: NA
J gene: TRBJ2-6
V gene: TRBV2
CDR3 protein: CASRADRGEFGANVLTF

clone size: NA
J gene: TRBJ2-5
V gene: TRBV4-1
CDR3 protein: CASSQGTSRETQYF

clone size: NA
J gene: TRBJ2-1
V gene: TRBV5-1
CDR3 protein: CASSSSSYSEQFF

clone size: once
J gene: TRBJ2-7
V gene: TRBV11-2
CDR3 protein: CASSARVDEQYF

clone size: NA
J gene: TRBJ2-2
V gene: TRBV9
CDR3 protein: CASSVASTGTGVAGELFF

clone size: NA
J gene: TRBJ1-6
V gene: TRBV21-1
CDR3 protein: CASSKNDAGPHNSPLHF

clone size: NA
J gene: TRBJ1-3
V gene: TRBV29-1
CDR3 protein: CSVADRGGNTIYF

clone size: NA
J gene: TRBJ1-5
V gene: TRBV7-2
CDR3 protein: CASSLDRGSNQPQHF

clone size: NA
J gene: TRBJ1-2
V gene: TRBV7-2
CDR3 protein: CASSFGAQGPGGYTF

clone size: NA
J gene: TRBJ2-5
V gene: TRBV5-1
CDR3 protein: CASATLGAETQYF

clone size: NA
J gene: TRBJ2-7
V gene: TRBV11-2
CDR3 protein: CASSLNRRGERGQYF

clone size: NA
J gene: TRBJ2-7
V gene: TRBV20-1
CDR3 protein: CSAPGNYEQYF

clone size: NA
J gene: TRBJ1-3
V gene: TRBV7-8
CDR3 protein: CASSWAMGHNSGNTIYF

clone size: once
J gene: TRBJ2-5
V gene: TRBV29-1
CDR3 protein: CSVVIRTRRETQYF

clone size: once
J gene: TRBJ2-3
V gene: TRBV30
CDR3 protein: CAWSVLGDKQYF

clone size: NA
J gene: TRBJ1-4
V gene: TRBV5-1
CDR3 protein: CASRAGTGDINEKLFF

clone size: NA
J gene: TRBJ2-1
V gene: TRBV10-3
CDR3 protein: CAISEVEDTSYNEQFF

clone size: NA
J gene: TRBJ2-2
V gene: TRBV4-2
CDR3 protein: CASSRQETGELFF

clone size: NA
J gene: TRBJ2-1
V gene: TRBV7-7
CDR3 protein: CASSLDRGEEQFF

clone size: NA
J gene: TRBJ1-2
V gene: TRBV5-1
CDR3 protein: CASSLRGDYGYTF

clone size: NA
J gene: TRBJ2-3
V gene: TRBV25-1
CDR3 protein: CASTSGLAGTDTQYF

clone size: NA
J gene: TRBJ2-5
V gene: TRBV29-1
CDR3 protein: CSGLAGNQETQYF

clone size: NA
J gene: TRBJ1-1
V gene: TRBV6-5
CDR3 protein: CASSFRGTEAFF

clone size: once
J gene: TRBJ1-3
V gene: TRBV19
CDR3 protein: CASSSRSSGNTIYF

clone size: NA
J gene: TRBJ2-6
V gene: TRBV9
CDR3 protein: CASSAETLLSGANVLTF

clone size: NA
J gene: TRBJ1-5
V gene: TRBV6-5
CDR3 protein: CASSLTGGNQPQHF

clone size: NA
J gene: TRBJ2-2
V gene: TRBV19
CDR3 protein: CASRIGLAGVTGELFF

clone size: NA
J gene: TRBJ1-5
V gene: TRBV7-8
CDR3 protein: CASSFISNQPQHF

clone size: NA
J gene: TRBJ2-5
V gene: TRBV12-5
CDR3 protein: CASGTTGGETQYF

clone size: NA
J gene: TRBJ1-5
V gene: TRBV18
CDR3 protein: CASSHRSETGSNQPQHF

clone size: NA
J gene: TRBJ2-5
V gene: TRBV7-6
CDR3 protein: CASSLRTSGEETQYF

clone size: NA
J gene: TRBJ1-1
V gene: TRBV20-1
CDR3 protein: CSASRRTEAFF

clone size: NA
J gene: TRBJ1-2
V gene: TRBV19
CDR3 protein: CATSRPGQGSYGYTF

clone size: NA
J gene: TRBJ2-1
V gene: TRBV6-5
CDR3 protein: CASRRTSGGYNEQFF

clone size: NA
J gene: TRBJ1-2
V gene: TRBV7-9
CDR3 protein: CASSPTGDGYTF

clone size: NA
J gene: TRBJ2-7
V gene: TRBV9
CDR3 protein: CASSRSGSYEQYF